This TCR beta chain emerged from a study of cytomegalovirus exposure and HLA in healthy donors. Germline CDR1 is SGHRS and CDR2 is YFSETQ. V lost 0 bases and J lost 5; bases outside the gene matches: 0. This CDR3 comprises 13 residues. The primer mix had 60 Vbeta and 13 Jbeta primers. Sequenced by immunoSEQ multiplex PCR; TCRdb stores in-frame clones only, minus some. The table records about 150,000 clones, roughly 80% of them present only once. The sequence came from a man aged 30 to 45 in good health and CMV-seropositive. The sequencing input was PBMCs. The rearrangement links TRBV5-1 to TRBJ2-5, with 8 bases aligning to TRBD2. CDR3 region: CASSLAGGETQYF. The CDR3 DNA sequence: TGCGCCAGCAGCTTGGCGGGGGGGGAGACCCAGTACTTC. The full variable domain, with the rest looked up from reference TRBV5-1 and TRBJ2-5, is KAGVTQTPRYLIKTRGQQVTLSCSPISGHRSVSWYQQTPGQGLQFLFEYFSETQRNKGNFPGRFSGRQFSNSRSEMNVSTLELGDSALYLCASSLAGGETQYFGPGTRLLVL.